This TCR beta chain stems from a study of T cell repertoires in cytomegalovirus infection. Study-wide context: Indications of both CMV infection and matching HLA type were provided by public TCR beta signatures.

Study outcomes and limitations: Across the ex vivo response, the dominant clonotypes were HLA-C-restricted CMV-specific TCR beta clonotypes. Totalled public TCR beta family frequency picked out people who carried CMV plus the relevant HLA.

TCRdb itself ran the reads through MiXCR, one entry per CDR3 protein. Here the sample spans about 310,000 distinct CDR3 sequences, roughly 15% being singletons. Concerning this clonotype: Its antigen is currently unknown.

This TCR derives from a human donor in good health (CMV status not recorded). Some clones in this sample may be carry-over from other donors' samples. Sequencing was done on a sample of PBMCs.

The DNA of the CDR3 is TGTGCCAGTCGACTTAATCAGGACAATCAGCCCCAGCATTTT. Protein: CASRLNQDNQPQHF. V usage is TRBV19 and J usage is TRBJ1-5; D ambiguous. In germline, CDR1 is LNHDA, CDR2 SQIVND (reference sequence). This CDR3 comprises 14 residues. The ends were cut back, 8 bases at V and 3 bases at J, with 14 bases in the middle.